The rows below give T cell receptor beta chains drawn from one sample of a study of Graves' ophthalmopathy and Graves' hyperthyroidism. MiXCR was run by TCRdb on the multiplex PCR reads, yielding one entry per CDR3 protein. The sample lists 300,000 to 350,000 distinct CDR3 sequences, 17% occurring once. Sequenced material: peripheral blood. Receptors originate from an adult man with Graves' ophthalmopathy. The CDR3 runs from the conserved cysteine through the conserved F or W. Fields, in order: D gene, clone size, V gene, J gene, CDR3 DNA, CDR3 protein. The D gene is left open where the match is weak. Clone sizes are given selectively: once, few, many, or a class where the clone is expanded.

TRBD1	many	TRBV7-2	TRBJ1-2	TGTGCCAGCAGCCGGGACAGGAACTCCTATGGCTACACCTTC	CASSRDRNSYGYTF
TRBD1	many	TRBV5-1	TRBJ2-7	TGCGCCAGCAGCTCCACCTCGGGACAGACCTACGAGCAGTACTTC	CASSSTSGQTYEQYF
.	.	TRBV12-3/TRBV12-4	TRBJ2-2	TGTGCCATCCGTATGACTAAAGGATCCGGGGAGCTGTTTTTT	CAIRMTKGSGELFF
.	many	TRBV6-2/TRBV6-3	TRBJ1-1	TGTGCCAGCAGGCCTCCTTTGAACACTGAAGCTTTCTTT	CASRPPLNTEAFF
.	.	TRBV12-3/TRBV12-4	TRBJ1-1	TGTGCCAGCAGTTCGATACGGAACACTGAAGCTTTCTTT	CASSSIRNTEAFF
TRBD2	many	TRBV9	TRBJ2-7	TGTGCCAGCAGCGTTACTAGCGGGAGCGGCGAGCAGTACTTC	CASSVTSGSGEQYF
.	many	TRBV7-2	TRBJ2-5	TGTGCCAGCAGCTCGAATCAGGGGACCCAAGAGACCCAGTACTTC	CASSSNQGTQETQYF
.	many	TRBV5-1	TRBJ2-7	TGCGCCAGCAGCTCAAGAGGGGATATCCCCAGCTACGAGCAGTACTTC	CASSSRGDIPSYEQYF
.	.	TRBV24-1	TRBJ1-1	TGTGCCACCAGTGATCCTACCACCCGAGCAGGCGCTTTCTTT	CATSDPTTRAGAFF
TRBD1	few	TRBV12-3/TRBV12-4	TRBJ2-7	TGTGCCAGCAGCCGAAATCCGGGACAGGGGGCGAAATACGAGCAGTACTTC	CASSRNPGQGAKYEQYF
.	.	TRBV27	TRBJ1-1	TGTGCCAGCAGTTTATTTGGCAGGCCTGAAGCTTTCTTT	CASSLFGRPEAFF
.	.	TRBV12-3/TRBV12-4	TRBJ1-1	TGTGCCAGCAGTTTTAGTCCTCTCGTGGGCACTGAAGCTTTCTTT	CASSFSPLVGTEAFF
.	many	TRBV25-1	TRBJ2-2	TGTGCCAGCAGTGACGAGCGGACTTTCACCGGGGAGCTGTTTTTT	CASSDERTFTGELFF
.	many	TRBV7-3	TRBJ2-5	TGTGCCAGCAGCTTAACTGCCTACCAAGAGACCCAGTACTTC	CASSLTAYQETQYF
TRBD1	many	TRBV19	TRBJ1-1	TGTGCCAGTAGTACCCGAGGACAGGGGGGCACTGAAGCTTTCTTT	CASSTRGQGGTEAFF
.	many	TRBV6-1	TRBJ1-4	TGTGCCAGCAGCCCGGCAGGGCGTAATGAAAAACTGTTTTTT	CASSPAGRNEKLFF
.	many	TRBV7-9	TRBJ1-1	TGTGCCAGCAGCTTATCTGTCGTTTGGACTGAAGCTTTCTTT	CASSLSVVWTEAFF
.	many	TRBV20-1	TRBJ2-4	TGCAGTGCTAGAGAACAACTAGGCAAAAACATTCAGTACTTC	CSAREQLGKNIQYF
TRBD1	many	TRBV2	TRBJ1-6	TGTGCCAGCAGTGAGGACAGGCCCGTTAATTCACCCCTCCACTTT	CASSEDRPVNSPLHF
.	many	TRBV12-3/TRBV12-4	TRBJ1-5	TGTGCCAGCAGTTTAGGGGGCGGCGGGAATCAGCCCCAGCATTTT	CASSLGGGGNQPQHF
TRBD1	many	TRBV15	TRBJ2-7	TGTGCCACCAGCTTACTCGGACAGGGGGCCTACGAGCAGTACTTC	CATSLLGQGAYEQYF
.	few	TRBV6-1	TRBJ2-7	TGTGCCAGCAGTGAAGTGGCCAGGGCCCGGGAGCAGTACTTC	CASSEVARAREQYF
TRBD1	many	TRBV3-1	TRBJ1-6	TGTGCCAGCAGCCAAGACCACAGGGGGCGTAATTCACCCCTCCACTTT	CASSQDHRGRNSPLHF
.	many	TRBV7-3	TRBJ2-5	TGTGCCAGCAGCTCCTCCCCAGAGACCCAGTACTTC	CASSSSPETQYF
.	many	TRBV28	TRBJ1-5	TGTGCCAGCAGTTTTCATGCCATCCAGACGGGGGGCGGTCAGCCCCAGCATTTT	CASSFHAIQTGGGQPQHF
TRBD2	many	TRBV7-2	TRBJ2-7	TGTGCCAGCAGCTTGTTATTAGCGGGTTACGAGCAGTACTTC	CASSLLLAGYEQYF
.	many	TRBV4-1	TRBJ1-1	TGCGCCAGCAGCCAAGTACTGGGGCGGGCTTTCTTT	CASSQVLGRAFF
.	many	TRBV20-1	TRBJ2-4	TGCAGTGCTAGAGCCCCCAGAACCAAAAACATTCAGTACTTC	CSARAPRTKNIQYF
.	many	TRBV20-1	TRBJ1-5	TGCAGTGCCAGAGAGGGGGGGGGCGGCAATCAGCCCCAGCATTTT	CSAREGGGGNQPQHF
.	many	TRBV2	TRBJ2-7	TGTGCCAGCACCGAACAGGGCACGTCCTACGAGCAGTACTTC	CASTEQGTSYEQYF
.	once	TRBV6-2/TRBV6-3	TRBJ1-5	TGTGCCAGCAGTTACTCAGGTTTCGCGCGGACCAATCAGCCCCAGCATTTT	CASSYSGFARTNQPQHF
TRBD1	many	TRBV11-2	TRBJ2-7	TGTGCCAGCAGCCGGACAGGGGGCGAGACCTACGAGCAGTACTTC	CASSRTGGETYEQYF
.	many	TRBV20-1	TRBJ1-2	TGCAGTGCCCGGGGGGAACGTTACTATGGCTACACCTTC	CSARGERYYGYTF
TRBD1	many	TRBV6-1	TRBJ1-2	TGTGCCAGCAGTGAGCTGACAGGGGCCCATGGCTACACCTTC	CASSELTGAHGYTF
.	many	TRBV7-2	TRBJ1-5	TGTGCCAGCAGTAACATAGGGGTCGGTAATCAGCCCCAGCATTTT	CASSNIGVGNQPQHF
TRBD1	many	TRBV6-5	TRBJ1-1	TGTGCCAGCAGTTACTCAGTGGGGACAGTCGCTTTCTTT	CASSYSVGTVAFF
.	many	TRBV28	TRBJ1-1	TGTGCCAGCAGTTTATCGGGGGAAGGGGGGTGGAACACTGAAGCTTTCTTT	CASSLSGEGGWNTEAFF
TRBD1	many	TRBV2	TRBJ1-1	TGTGCCAGCAGCGCAGGGGGTAGGAACACTGAAGCTTTCTTT	CASSAGGRNTEAFF
.	many	TRBV19	TRBJ1-2	TGTGCCAGTAGTATAGAATTTGAGGAAAACTATGGCTACACCTTC	CASSIEFEENYGYTF
.	many	TRBV27	TRBJ2-7	TGTGCCAGCAGTTTATGGCGACGGTCCGAGCAGTACTTC	CASSLWRRSEQYF
TRBD1	many	TRBV6-4	TRBJ2-2	TGTGCCAGCAGACGAACCGGGACAGGGACGAACACCGGGGGGCTGTTTTTT	CASRRTGTGTNTGGLFF
TRBD2	many	TRBV20-1	TRBJ2-5	TGCAGTGTCCCCGGGACTAGCGGTTCGGAGACCCAGTACTTC	CSVPGTSGSETQYF